The 9 T cell receptor beta chains listed next were all sequenced from one sample in a study of CXCR3-negative and CXCR3-positive naive CD8 T cells. Libraries of TRB cDNA were made by 5' RACE and carried UMIs. TCRdb reanalyzed the 5' RACE reads, giving one entry per CDR3 protein sequence and no DNA. This repertoire comprises 100,000 to 150,000 distinct CDR3 sequences; its ten largest clones make up 0.45% to 0.55%. Sequenced material: naive CXCR3- CD8+ T cells from blood. The subset denotes: CD45RO-CCR7+CD27+CD95- naive CD8+ T cells lacking CXCR3 (TNR3-). The receptors originated from a human donor in good health. Some clones in this sample may be carry-over from other donors' samples.

J is TRBJ2-5 and V is TRBV12-3 or TRBV12-4; with no DNA, the TCRdb D assignment of TRBD1 cannot be verified. The CDR3 covers 16 residues. CDR3 region: CASSRYRTGAGETQYF.

The rearrangement uses TRBV11-2 and TRBJ2-7; with no DNA, the TCRdb D assignment of TRBD1 cannot be verified. The CDR3 extends over 17 amino acids. Per germline, CDR1 SGHAT and CDR2 FQNNGV. CDR3 sequence: CASSLTAGTESSYEQYF. The full variable domain, in which reference TRBV11-2 and TRBJ2-7 provide the parts outside the CDR3, is EAGVAQSPRYKIIEKRQSVAFWCNPISGHATLYWYQQILGQGPKLLIQFQNNGVVDDSQLPKDRFSAERLKGVDSTLKIQPAKLEDSAVYLCASSLTAGTESSYEQYFGPGTRLTVT.

The chain has TRBV6-2 or TRBV6-3 and TRBJ2-5; as DNA is missing, the TRBD2 call by TCRdb cannot be tested. CDR1 is MNHEY and CDR2 is SVGEGT in the germline V gene. The CDR3 totals 15 residues. CDR3 amino acids: CASRRREQKQETQYF.

J is TRBJ2-1 and V is TRBV29-1; TCRdb outputs TRBD1, but without DNA this stays unchecked. Germline V gene sequence: CDR1 SQVTM, CDR2 ANQGSEA. The CDR3 sequence is 15 residues long. Here the CDR3 reads CSVEDGTYSYNEQFF.

This sequence joins TRBV7-9 and TRBJ2-7. Germline V CDR1 and CDR2: SEHNR, FQNEAQ (reference sequence). The CDR3 extends over 12 amino acids. The CDR3 is CASSLEPYEQYF.

The chain has TRBV20-1 and TRBJ2-6; TCRdb lists TRBD1, though no DNA is available to test this call. The CDR3 is 16 amino acids. Germline assignment: CDR1 DFQATT and CDR2 SNEGSKA (reference sequence). Here the CDR3 reads CSARDEGGSGANVLTF.

V usage is TRBV12-3 or TRBV12-4 and J usage is TRBJ2-1; the D call from TCRdb, TRBD1, cannot be confirmed without DNA. The CDR3 has 15 residues. The CDR3 protein is CASSGRGVSYNEQFF.

The chain combines TRBV7-9 with TRBJ2-7; the D call of TRBD2 rests on TCRdb alone, since no DNA is present to check it. The germline V gene encodes CDR1 SEHNR and CDR2 FQNEAQ (reference sequence). The CDR3 sequence is 17 residues long. The CDR3 sequence is CASSSLRLGREVAEQYF. The full variable domain, its missing parts supplied by reference TRBV7-9 and TRBJ2-7, is DTGVSQNPRHKITKRGQNVTFRCDPISEHNRLYWYRQTLGQGPEFLTYFQNEAQLEKSRLLSDRFSAERPKGSFSTLEIQRTEQGDSAMYLCASSSLRLGREVAEQYFGPGTRLTVT.

This chain uses TRBV4-3 with TRBJ2-7; no DNA is available, so the TRBD1 call from TCRdb remains unchecked. Per germline, CDR1 LGHNA and CDR2 YSLEER. The CDR3 is made up of 17 amino acids. CDR3 sequence: CASSQIWTGGTPYEQYF.